Below are 12 T cell receptor beta chains sequenced from a single sample in a study of CD8+ T cells in alopecia areata. The sequencing template was cDNA reverse transcribed from extracted RNA. The data were produced by immunoSEQ multiplex PCR, yet TCRdb's version contains in-frame clones alone and is incomplete. The table records around 61,000 clones, about half of them present only once. The sequencing used CD8+ T cells sorted from blood, collected at week 0. These receptors were obtained from a human donor with alopecia areata.

V is TRBV7-2 and J is TRBJ1-2, with TRBD1 matching over 7 bases. The CDR3 sequence is 16 residues long. V lost 4 bases and J lost 5; bases outside the gene matches: 13. Germline V CDR1 and CDR2: SGHTA, FQGNSA. The CDR3 nucleotides are TGTGCCAGCAGCTCGAGCCAGGGGGAAGTTCTATATGGCTACACCTTC. It is translated as CASSSSQGEVLYGYTF.

Note on this clone: A read error may account for a junction end that differs from germline. V gene TRBV13 combines with J gene TRBJ2-2, with 7 bases lining up with TRBD1. The CDR3 extends over 16 amino acids. Germline V gives CDR1 PRHDT, CDR2 FYEKMQ (reference sequence). CDR3 sequence reads: CASSQEDRNGVGELFF. For the CDR3, the DNA is TGCGCCAGCAGCCAAGAGGACAGGAATGGCGTCGGGGAGCTGTTTTTT. Full variable domain (rest looked up from reference TRBV13 and TRBJ2-2): AAGVIQSPRHLIKEKRETATLKCYPIPRHDTVYWYQQGPGQDPQFLISFYEKMQSDKGSIPDRFSAQQFSDYHSELNMSSLELGDSALYFCASSQEDRNGVGELFFGEGSRLTVL.

The chain couples TRBV6-5 to TRBJ2-5; D may be TRBD2 (5 bases). This CDR3 comprises 13 residues. Trimming stripped 6 bases from V and 5 bases from J, with 13 bases between. The germline V gene has CDR1 MNHEY and CDR2 SVGAGI. This CDR3 is CASSFSWEETQYF. CDR3 nucleotides: TGTGCCAGCAGCTTCTCGTGGGAGGAGACCCAGTACTTC.

The CDR3 sequence is CASSTIQGRRETQYF. The CDR3 DNA reads as TGTGCCAGCAGCACCATTCAGGGGCGCCGGGAGACCCAGTACTTC. The chain joins TRBV7-9 to TRBJ2-5, with a weak D call TRBD1 (6 bases). Germline loops: CDR1 SEHNR, CDR2 FQNEAQ (reference sequence). V gave up 5 bases and J gave up 5 bases, with 18 bases separating them. This CDR3 has 15 amino acids.

This clone has just a few counts. This chain joins TRBV6-5 and TRBJ1-1; TRBD1 agrees at 10 bases. This CDR3 spans 14 amino acids. Trimming at V came to 1 base and at J to 9 bases, leaving 5 bases not matched to a gene. CDR1 MNHEY and CDR2 SVGAGI come from the germline V gene. CDR3 protein: CASSYLGQGHQAFF. DNA of the CDR3: TGTGCCAGCAGTTACTTGGGACAGGGGCATCAAGCTTTCTTT.

Here the CDR3 DNA reads TGTGCCTGGCAGATAGGACTAGCTGGAGATGAGCAGTTCTTC. This translates into CAWQIGLAGDEQFF. V is TRBV30 and J is TRBJ2-1; 8 bases align to TRBD2. CDR1 and CDR2 from the germline V gene are GTSNPN and SVGIG (reference sequence). The CDR3 extends over 14 amino acids. Losses at the gene ends were 5 bases for V and 8 bases for J; bases not matched to a gene: 11. Full variable domain (remainder filled in from reference TRBV30 and TRBJ2-1): SQTIHQWPATLVQPVGSPLSLECTVEGTSNPNLYWYRQAAGRGLQLLFYSVGIGQISSEVPQNLSASRPQDRQFILSSKKLLLSDSGFYLCAWQIGLAGDEQFFGPGTRLTVL.

The J gene is TRBJ2-7, the V gene TRBV15; 8 nucleotides match TRBD1. Per the germline V gene, CDR1 is LNHNV and CDR2 is YYDKDF (reference sequence). Trimming cost V 4 bases and J 3 bases; bases outside gene matches: 11. This CDR3 contains 16 residues. CDR3 amino acids: CATSKEIGQGYYEQYF. Here the CDR3 DNA reads TGTGCCACCAGCAAAGAAATAGGACAGGGATACTACGAGCAGTACTTC.

This clone has a handful of counts. This chain links TRBV7-9 with TRBJ1-5, with D tentatively TRBD1 (5 bases). Germline values: CDR1 SEHNR, CDR2 FQNEAQ (reference sequence). The CDR3 contains 13 residues. V was clipped by 4 bases and J by 7 bases, with 11 bases between them. Written as DNA, the CDR3 is TGTGCCAGCAGCTCGGGACTAACCCAGCCCCAGCATTTT. Protein sequence: CASSSGLTQPQHF.

In this sample, this clone turned up a few times. This rearrangement joins TRBV4-3 to TRBJ2-2; D is undetermined. The CDR3 runs to 13 residues. Germline loops: CDR1 LGHNA, CDR2 YSLEER. V was cut by 1 base and J by 8 bases, with 8 bases left in between. CDR3 DNA: TGCGCCAGCAGCCAAGCCCCTGGGGGGGAGCTGTTTTTT. Its protein is CASSQAPGGELFF.

This clone was observed a handful of times. The chain employs TRBV5-6 and TRBJ2-7, with 7 bases fitting TRBD1. This CDR3 is built from 14 residues. Germline V CDR1 and CDR2: SGHDT, YYEEEE. The V gene end was trimmed by 1 base and the J gene end by 4 bases; junction bases not matched to a gene: 5. CDR3 loop: CASSLRQGGYEQYF. Written as DNA, the CDR3 is TGTGCCAGCAGCTTGCGACAGGGTGGGTACGAGCAGTACTTC.

The sample holds many counts of this clone. The rearrangement links TRBV7-9 to TRBJ2-5; D is uncertain. Looked up from germline, CDR1 is SEHNR and CDR2 is FQNEAQ (reference sequence). The V end was cut by 7 bases, the J end by 3 bases, with 12 bases between. This CDR3 spans 13 amino acids. The CDR3 loop is CASNPIWKETQYF. The CDR3 DNA sequence: TGTGCCAGCAACCCCATATGGAAAGAGACCCAGTACTTC. Based on the CDR3 plus reference TRBV7-9 and TRBJ2-5, the full variable domain is DTGVSQNPRHKITKRGQNVTFRCDPISEHNRLYWYRQTLGQGPEFLTYFQNEAQLEKSRLLSDRFSAERPKGSFSTLEIQRTEQGDSAMYLCASNPIWKETQYFGPGTRLLVL.

The chain links TRBV30 to TRBJ1-1; unclear D gene. CDR1 is GTSNPN and CDR2 is SVGIG in the germline V gene (reference sequence). This CDR3 is 12 amino acids long. Trimming shortened V by 4 bases and J by 5 bases, and 11 bases separated the two germline ends. CDR3 bases: TGTGCCTGGAACACTGGCGGGACTGAAGCTTTCTTT. Its protein is CAWNTGGTEAFF.